These 28 T cell receptor beta chains originate from one sample sequenced in a study of blood T cell repertoires in COVID-19 (dated by TCRdb to the early 2020s). The method behind the library was the immunoSEQ multiplex PCR assay. In TCRdb, the immuneACCESS table is reduced to in-frame sequences with V and J assigned. These tables do not hold every clone; where another copy was compared, an unresolved V gene accounts for under half, and the others remain unexplained. The sample data list hundreds of thousands of clones, and 70% to 90% of these were observed just once. Of the sample, under 4% is held by the ten largest clones. The sample was peripheral blood. Source of these receptors: a man younger than 35 with active or convalescent COVID-19.

This clone turned up a few times. The rearrangement links TRBV2 to TRBJ2-2, with 7 nucleotides matching TRBD2. Germline CDR1 and CDR2: SNHLY and FYNNEI. CDR3 length: 16 amino acids. V gave up 7 bases and J gave up 5 bases; unmatched junction bases: 13. CDR3 sequence: CASNVGTTFGTGELFF. CDR3 nucleotide sequence: TGTGCCAGCAACGTCGGGACTACCTTCGGGACCGGGGAGCTGTTTTTT.

The V call is TRBV28, the J call TRBJ2-3, with 8 bases matching TRBD2. Germline V lookup: CDR1 MDHEN, CDR2 SYDVKM. This CDR3 contains 16 residues. J lost 2 bases, V lost 6 bases, and 10 bases had no gene match. The CDR3 loop reads CASSSQRESITDTQYF. The CDR3 coding sequence is TGTGCCAGCAGCTCTCAGCGGGAGTCAATCACAGATACGCAGTATTTT.

The rearrangement joins TRBV30 to TRBJ1-5, with D uncertain. CDR1 and CDR2 (germline): GTSNPN, SVGIG (reference sequence). This CDR3 comprises 11 residues. The V gene lost 0 bases and the J gene lost 6 bases, with 3 bases spanning the gap. CDR3 coding DNA: TGTGCCTGGAGTGTCGGTCAGCCCCAGCATTTT. It specifies CAWSVGQPQHF. The full variable domain, rest sourced from reference TRBV30 and TRBJ1-5, is SQTIHQWPATLVQPVGSPLSLECTVEGTSNPNLYWYRQAAGRGLQLLFYSVGIGQISSEVPQNLSASRPQDRQFILSSKKLLLSDSGFYLCAWSVGQPQHFGDGTRLSIL.

The chain recombines TRBV15 with TRBJ1-5; 7 bases agree with TRBD1. Trimming took 1 base from V and 4 from J; bases not matched to a gene: 13. The CDR3 has 18 residues. Germline V lookup: CDR1 LNHNV, CDR2 YYDKDF (reference sequence). CDR3: CATSRVSLPGQINQPQHF. The CDR3 nucleotides are TGTGCCACCAGCAGAGTGTCCTTACCGGGACAGATTAATCAGCCCCAGCATTTT.

CDR3 sequence reads: CASSVMSAPGDTQYF. The DNA for the CDR3 is TGTGCCAGCAGCGTAATGTCTGCTCCGGGGGATACGCAGTATTTT. The rearrangement joins TRBV9 to TRBJ2-3, with D perhaps TRBD2 (5 bases). CDR3 size: 15 residues. V was cut by 1 base and J by 6 bases, with 15 bases left in between. CDR1 and CDR2 from the germline V gene are SGDLS and YYNGEE.

J is TRBJ2-1 and V is TRBV5-1; 8 bases agree with TRBD2. Trimming cost V 4 bases and J 4 bases; bases outside gene matches: 7. Looked up from germline, CDR1 is SGHRS and CDR2 is YFSETQ. The CDR3 loop spans 15 amino acids. The CDR3 DNA reads TGCGCCAGCAGCCCCTCTAGCGGGCATTACAATGAGCAGTTCTTC. This translates into CASSPSSGHYNEQFF.

V usage is TRBV6-1 and J usage is TRBJ2-7; TRBD1 aligns across 7 bases. There are 15 residues in the CDR3. Unmatched junction bases numbered 6, after V lost 2 bases and J lost 2 bases. Germline V gene lookup returns CDR1 MNHNS and CDR2 SASEGT. CDR3 bases: TGTGCCAGCAGTGAAACCGGGACAGCAGCCTACGAGCAGTACTTC. It encodes CASSETGTAAYEQYF.

This clone was counted once. As DNA, the CDR3 is TGTGCCAGCAGTACCAGGACAGGGGGGCAGGATCAGCCCCAGCATTTT. Translation gives CASSTRTGGQDQPQHF. The chain recombines TRBV2 with TRBJ1-5; 10 bases line up with TRBD1. The germline gives CDR1 SNHLY, CDR2 FYNNEI. V lost 5 bases and J lost 5; bases outside the gene matches: 9. CDR3 length: 16 residues.

The chain combines TRBV15 with TRBJ1-2; D is ambiguous. The CDR3 has 13 amino acids. Germline CDR1 reads LNHNV; CDR2 reads YYDKDF (reference sequence). Trimming took 0 bases from V and 2 from J, leaving 4 bases between them. This CDR3 reads CATSRDRNYGYTF. The CDR3 DNA reads TGTGCCACCAGCAGAGATCGGAACTATGGCTACACCTTC.

This sequence joins TRBV7-2 and TRBJ1-4; the match to TRBD1 covers 8 bases. V lost 5 bases and J lost 4; bases outside the gene matches: 9. Germline V gene lookup returns CDR1 SGHTA and CDR2 FQGNSA. The CDR3 length is 16 residues. In DNA, the CDR3 is TGTGCCAGCAGCCCATCTCGACAGGGGATTAATGAAAAACTGTTTTTT. Translation gives CASSPSRQGINEKLFF.

This clone was seen a few times. J is TRBJ1-3 and V is TRBV5-4; tentative D call: TRBD1 (5 bases). CDR1 and CDR2 (germline): SGHNT, YYREEE (reference sequence). Trimming stripped 5 bases from V and 2 bases from J, with 11 bases between. The CDR3 has 14 amino acids. CDR3 protein: CASSSGDPGNTIYF. The CDR3 DNA sequence: TGTGCCAGCAGTTCGGGGGACCCTGGAAACACCATATATTTT.

V gene TRBV6-5 combines with J gene TRBJ2-7; TRBD2 matches 8 bases. V shed 7 bases, J shed 5 bases, and the junction held 13 bases outside the gene matches. The CDR3 totals 15 residues. CDR1 and CDR2 from the germline V gene are MNHEY and SVGAGI. The CDR3 sequence: CASTPFGGGPHEQYF. The CDR3 DNA is TGTGCCAGCACCCCCTTCGGGGGGGGACCCCACGAGCAGTACTTC.

The chain combines TRBV19 with TRBJ1-5; unclear D gene. This CDR3 spans 13 amino acids. CDR1 and CDR2 from the germline V gene are LNHDA and SQIVND (reference sequence). With 6 bases removed from V and 3 bases from J, the gap between germline ends came to 9 bases. CDR3: CASRAADNQPQHF. CDR3 bases: TGTGCCAGTAGGGCCGCCGACAATCAGCCCCAGCATTTT.

The rearrangement links TRBV20-1 to TRBJ2-1, with D possibly being TRBD2 (7 bases). The V end lost 3 bases, the J end lost 3 bases, and 15 bases lay between the germline ends. This CDR3 region has 15 residues. The germline CDR1 and CDR2 sequences are DFQATT and SNEGSKA (reference sequence). The CDR3 sequence: CSASFAGAGYNEQFF. CDR3 coding DNA: TGCAGTGCTAGTTTTGCGGGGGCCGGCTACAATGAGCAGTTCTTC.

This chain connects TRBV5-5 to TRBJ1-5; D is undetermined. CDR3 length equals 15 residues. V was clipped by 0 bases and J by 3 bases, with 10 bases between them. The germline V gene has CDR1 SGHKS and CDR2 YYEKEE (reference sequence). CDR3: CASSLAGRYNQPQHF. The CDR3 nucleotides are TGTGCCAGCAGCTTGGCTGGCAGGTACAATCAGCCCCAGCATTTT.

The chain combines TRBV7-9 with TRBJ2-5, with a tentative D call TRBD2 (5 bases). The CDR3 contains 13 residues. The V gene's germline CDR1 is SEHNR and CDR2 FQNEAQ (reference sequence). V was shortened by 2 bases and J by 5 bases, with 9 bases between the two germline ends. The CDR3 bases are TGTGCCAGCAGCTTATTCGAGCGGGAGACCCAGTACTTC. It codes for CASSLFERETQYF.

This rearrangement joins TRBV28 to TRBJ1-2, with TRBD1 matching 9 bases. Germline V gene lookup returns CDR1 MDHEN and CDR2 SYDVKM. The CDR3 extends over 14 amino acids. Trimming took 7 bases from V and 4 from J; bases not matched to a gene: 7. This CDR3 reads CASKTGQGGYGYTF. The CDR3, as DNA: TGTGCCAGCAAGACGGGACAGGGTGGCTATGGCTACACCTTC.

V usage is TRBV27 and J usage is TRBJ1-6; TRBD1 matches 7 bases. Germline V gene sequence: CDR1 MNHEY, CDR2 SMNVEV (reference sequence). CDR3 length: 21 amino acids. With V trimmed by 3 bases and J by 0 bases, 17 bases remained unmatched. The chain's CDR3 is CASSFSSRQGFLSSYNSPLHF. The CDR3 coding sequence is TGTGCCAGCAGTTTTTCATCGAGACAGGGTTTTTTGAGCTCCTATAATTCACCCCTCCACTTT.

This clone has just one count. The CDR3 loop reads CASSDRDINGNTIYF. In nucleotides, the CDR3 is TGCGCCAGCAGTGACAGGGACATAAATGGAAACACCATATATTTT. The chain has TRBV10-2 and TRBJ1-3, with D possibly being TRBD1 (6 bases). V dropped 3 bases and J dropped 3 bases, with 12 bases sitting between them. Germline V gene lookup returns CDR1 WSHSY and CDR2 SAAADI. This CDR3 contains 15 residues.

By frequency in the sample, this clone is medium-sized (0.01 to 0.1%). The chain couples TRBV6-4 to TRBJ2-3; the match to TRBD2 covers 7 bases. This CDR3 spans 15 amino acids. Losses at the gene ends were 4 bases for V and 1 base for J; bases not matched to a gene: 5. Germline CDR1 is MRHNA and CDR2 is SNTAGT. Here the CDR3 DNA reads TGTGCCAGCAGTGTTGGCGGGGGAGGCACAGATACGCAGTATTTT. Protein sequence: CASSVGGGGTDTQYF.

V is TRBV6-5 and J is TRBJ1-2; 9 bases agree with TRBD1. The V gene end was trimmed by 5 bases and the J gene end by 8 bases; junction bases not matched to a gene: 12. Germline CDR1 and CDR2: MNHEY and SVGAGI. This CDR3 comprises 15 residues. CDR3 nucleotides: TGTGCCAGCAGTCTATTGGGACAGGGTGCGTCGGGCTACACCTTC. This codes for CASSLLGQGASGYTF.

V gene TRBV3-1 (or the pseudogene TRBV3-2) combines with J gene TRBJ2-2; 7 nucleotides line up with TRBD2. J lost 0 bases, V lost 4 bases, and 5 bases had no gene match. The CDR3 runs to 16 residues. Germline values: CDR1 LGHDT, CDR2 YNNKEL (reference sequence). The chain's CDR3 is CASSPASGTNTGELFF. CDR3 in DNA: TGTGCCAGCAGCCCTGCCAGCGGGACGAACACCGGGGAGCTGTTTTTT.

The V and J genes are TRBV9 and TRBJ2-2, with 14 bases lining up with TRBD2. Looked up from germline, CDR1 is SGDLS and CDR2 is YYNGEE. The J segment lost 2 bases and the V segment lost 3 bases, leaving 15 bases of the junction unmatched. The CDR3 is 21 residues long. CDR3 coding DNA: TGTGCCAGCAGCGCGCCATGGACAGTGACTAGCGGGAGGGCAAACACCGGGGAGCTGTTTTTT. Its translation: CASSAPWTVTSGRANTGELFF.

This clone has just a few counts. This sequence joins TRBV16 and TRBJ2-4, with TRBD2 matching 16 bases. V lost 4 bases and J lost 1; bases outside the gene matches: 4. This CDR3 is built from 18 residues. Germline-derived CDR1 and CDR2 are KGHSY and FQNENV. For the CDR3, the DNA is TGTGCCAGCAGCCTGGGACTAGCGGGAGGGCCCGCCAAAAACATTCAGTACTTC. It is translated as CASSLGLAGGPAKNIQYF.

The chain links TRBV28 to TRBJ2-2; 7 bases match TRBD1. The junction had 6 bases not matched to a gene; V was cut back by 7 bases and J by 7 bases. Germline CDR1 and CDR2: MDHEN and SYDVKM. The CDR3 consists of 13 residues. The CDR3 here is CASTPTGLGELFF. DNA of the CDR3: TGTGCCAGCACGCCGACAGGGCTCGGGGAGCTGTTTTTT.

About this clone itself: Other DNA sequences in this specimen translate into the identical CDR3. The chain joins TRBV29-1 to TRBJ2-3; D may be TRBD1 (6 bases). Germline values: CDR1 SQVTM, CDR2 ANQGSEA. This CDR3 comprises 14 residues. The V and J ends lost 1 base and 4 bases respectively, with 12 bases between them. CDR3 residues: CSVEGGQGADTQYF. The CDR3 bases are TGCAGCGTTGAAGGGGGGCAGGGAGCAGATACGCAGTATTTT.

This chain uses TRBV4-3 with TRBJ1-1; 9 bases agree with TRBD1. CDR1 is LGHNA and CDR2 is YSLEER in the germline V gene. This CDR3 has 16 residues. J gave up 7 bases and V 4 bases, and 13 bases lay outside the gene matches. The CDR3 nucleotides read TGCGCCAGCAGCCCAACTTCCGGGACAGGGATGGTTGAAGCTTTCTTT. Protein sequence: CASSPTSGTGMVEAFF.

The chain recombines TRBV4-3 with TRBJ1-2; 9 bases map to TRBD1. The CDR3 runs 15 residues. Germline-derived CDR1 and CDR2 are LGHNA and YSLEER. J was trimmed by 2 bases and V by 0 bases; bases with no gene match: 1. The CDR3 region has the DNA TGCGCCAGCAGCCAAGACGACAGGGGGAACTATGGCTACACCTTC. Amino acid sequence: CASSQDDRGNYGYTF.